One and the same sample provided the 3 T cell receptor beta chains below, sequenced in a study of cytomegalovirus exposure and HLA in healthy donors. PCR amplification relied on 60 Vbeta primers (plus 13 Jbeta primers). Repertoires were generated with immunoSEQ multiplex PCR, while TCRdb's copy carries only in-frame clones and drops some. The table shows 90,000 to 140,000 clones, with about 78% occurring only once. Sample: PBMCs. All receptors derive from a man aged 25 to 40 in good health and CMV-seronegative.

CDR3 region: CASSQTDRSSYEQYF. CDR3 coding DNA: TGCGCCAGCAGCCAGACCGACAGGTCATCCTACGAGCAGTACTTC. The V call is TRBV4-1, the J call TRBJ2-5, with a weak D call TRBD1 (6 bases). The last part of the DNA fits TRBJ2-7 better; the J call may be wrong. CDR1 MGHRA and CDR2 YSYEKL come from the germline V gene. This CDR3 spans 15 amino acids.

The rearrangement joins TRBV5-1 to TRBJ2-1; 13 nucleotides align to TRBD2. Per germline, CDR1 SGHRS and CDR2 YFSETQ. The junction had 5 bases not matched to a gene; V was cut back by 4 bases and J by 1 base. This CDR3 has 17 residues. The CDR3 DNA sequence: TGCGCCAGCAGCCGGACACTAGCGGGAGGGTCCTACAATGAGCAGTTCTTC. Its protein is CASSRTLAGGSYNEQFF.

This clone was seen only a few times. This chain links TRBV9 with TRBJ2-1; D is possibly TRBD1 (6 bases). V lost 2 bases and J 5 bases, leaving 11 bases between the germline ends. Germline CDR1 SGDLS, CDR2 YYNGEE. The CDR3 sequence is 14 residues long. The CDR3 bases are TGTGCCAGCAGCGTTCGACAGGTAAACAATGAGCAGTTCTTC. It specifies CASSVRQVNNEQFF.